A single sample is the source of the 3 T cell receptor beta chains below, sequenced in a study of T cell repertoires in cytomegalovirus infection. TCRdb reanalysed the reads using MiXCR and keeps one entry per CDR3 protein. The repertoire holds about 770,000 distinct CDR3 sequences, with under 35% as singletons. For these TCRs, the target antigens are not known. This specimen was cultured CD8+ T cells from PBMCs, taken from culture after CMV antigen stimulation. The receptors were gathered from a human donor in good health (CMV status not recorded). Some clones in this sample may be carry-over from other donors' samples.

CDR3 nucleotide sequence: TGTGCCAGCACCGCGGGGGGCGACTATGGCTACACCTTC. Translated: CASTAGGDYGYTF. The genes are TRBV27 and TRBJ1-2; a weak D match, TRBD1 (6 bases). V was clipped by 7 bases and J by 3 bases, with 12 bases between them. Looked up from germline, CDR1 is MNHEY and CDR2 is SMNVEV (reference sequence). The CDR3 contains 13 residues.

V is TRBV11-2 and J is TRBJ1-2; TRBD1 might be the D (5 bases). This CDR3 has 14 amino acids. Germline values: CDR1 SGHAT, CDR2 FQNNGV. Trimming stripped 7 bases from V and 3 bases from J, with 15 bases between. The CDR3 nucleotides read TGTGCCAGCACCGCCGAGGGGAGGTACTATGGCTACACCTTC. It translates to CASTAEGRYYGYTF.

This clonotype has more than one count but fewer than ten. The rearrangement links TRBV6-2 or TRBV6-3 to TRBJ2-2; possible D gene TRBD1, 5 bases. The V end was cut by 8 bases, the J end by 8 bases, with 6 bases between. Looked up from germline, CDR1 is MNHEY and CDR2 is SVGEGT. This CDR3 is 10 amino acids long. The DNA of the CDR3 is TGTGCCAGCGGACATGGGGAGCTGTTTTTT. Residues: CASGHGELFF.